This entry concerns a single T cell receptor beta chain. There are 15 residues in the CDR3. V was cut by 3 bases and J by 1 base, with 12 bases left in between. Germline CDR1 and CDR2: KGHSH and LQKENI. This entry comes from a study of blood T cell repertoires in COVID-19. Study as a whole: Acute and convalescent COVID-19 samples came from the United States, Italy and Spain.

Authors' processing steps: For nucleated cells, counts were estimated from reference gene primer amplification. TCRdb's copy holds only in-frame clones and misses some; the assay was immunoSEQ multiplex PCR. D and trimming come from the DNA, and the V and J calls and clone size come from that table. The data hold approximately 53,000 clones, with approximately 90% observed a single time. The clonotype was recovered from a woman over 75 with acute or convalescent COVID-19. The chain joins TRBV18 to TRBJ1-1; D remains ambiguous. Sample: peripheral blood. This CDR3 is CASSPVTKSNTEAFF. The CDR3 DNA follows: TGTGCCAGCTCACCGGTGACAAAATCGAACACTGAAGCTTTCTTT.